The clone carrying this T cell receptor (beta chain) appeared once. Germline lookup yields CDR1 MNHEY and CDR2 SMNVEV (reference sequence). V was pared by 3 bases and J by 3 bases, with 11 bases between. This CDR3 region has 14 residues. This specimen belongs to a study of T-cell reconstitution after alpha-beta-depleted transplantation in children. Preparation of the TCRbeta library was carried out with unique molecular identifiers. From the PCR reads, TCRdb called clonotypes with MiXCR, one entry per CDR3 protein. Of a few hundred thousand distinct CDR3 sequences in the sample, around 17% are singletons; the top ten hold 2.5% to 4%.

This rearrangement joins TRBV27 to TRBJ1-1, with a tentative D call TRBD1 (5 bases). The sequenced sample was PBMCs from the stem cell graft donor, obtained from the stem cell graft. The sequence was obtained from a human donor who donated a stem cell graft to a child with acute lymphoblastic leukemia. The CDR3 spells CASSFSPGDTEAFF. In nucleotides, the CDR3 is TGTGCCAGCAGTTTTTCACCGGGGGACACTGAAGCTTTCTTT.